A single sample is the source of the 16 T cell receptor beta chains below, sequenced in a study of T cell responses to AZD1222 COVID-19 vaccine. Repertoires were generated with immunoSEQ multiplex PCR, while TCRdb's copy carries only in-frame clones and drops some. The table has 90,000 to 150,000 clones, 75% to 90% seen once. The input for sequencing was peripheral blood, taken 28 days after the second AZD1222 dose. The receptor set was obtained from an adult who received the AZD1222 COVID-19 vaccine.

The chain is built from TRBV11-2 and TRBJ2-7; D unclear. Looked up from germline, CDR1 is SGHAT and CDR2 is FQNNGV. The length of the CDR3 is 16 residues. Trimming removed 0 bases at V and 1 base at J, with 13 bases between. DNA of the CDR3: TGTGCCAGCAGCTTAGACACGAGTTTCAATTCCTACGAGCAGTACTTC. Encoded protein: CASSLDTSFNSYEQYF.

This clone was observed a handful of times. The CDR3 DNA is TGCAGCGTTGCGGACATCTCTGGAAACACCATATATTTT. Translating gives CSVADISGNTIYF. The gene calls are TRBV29-1 and TRBJ1-3, with a tentative D call TRBD1 (5 bases). V dropped 4 bases and J dropped 0 bases, with 7 bases sitting between them. The CDR3 runs to 13 residues. Per the germline V gene, CDR1 is SQVTM and CDR2 is ANQGSEA.

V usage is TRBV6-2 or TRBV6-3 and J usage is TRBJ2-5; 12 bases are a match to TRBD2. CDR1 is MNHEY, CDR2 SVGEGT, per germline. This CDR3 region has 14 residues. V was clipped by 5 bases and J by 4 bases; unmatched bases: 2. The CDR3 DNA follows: TGTGCCAGCAGTCCGACTAGCGGGGGAGAGACCCAGTACTTC. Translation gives CASSPTSGGETQYF.

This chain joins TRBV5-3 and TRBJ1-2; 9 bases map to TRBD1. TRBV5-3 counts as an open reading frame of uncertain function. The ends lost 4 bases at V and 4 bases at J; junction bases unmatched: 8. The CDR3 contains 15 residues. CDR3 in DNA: TGTGCCAGAAGCGGGGGGACAGGGTCTAGCTATGGCTACACCTTC. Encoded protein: CARSGGTGSSYGYTF.

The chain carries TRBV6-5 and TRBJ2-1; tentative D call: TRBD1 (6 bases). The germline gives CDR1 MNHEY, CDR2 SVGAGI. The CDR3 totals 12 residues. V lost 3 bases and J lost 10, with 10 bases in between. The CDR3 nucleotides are TGTGCCAGCAGTTATCGACAGGACGAGCAGTTCTTC. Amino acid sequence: CASSYRQDEQFF.

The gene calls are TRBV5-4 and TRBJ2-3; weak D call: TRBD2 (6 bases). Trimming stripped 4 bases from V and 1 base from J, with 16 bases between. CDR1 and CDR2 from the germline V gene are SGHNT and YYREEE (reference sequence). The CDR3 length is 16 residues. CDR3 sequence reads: CASSGGLRDGTDTQYF. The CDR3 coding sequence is TGTGCCAGCAGCGGGGGGTTGAGGGACGGCACAGATACGCAGTATTTT.

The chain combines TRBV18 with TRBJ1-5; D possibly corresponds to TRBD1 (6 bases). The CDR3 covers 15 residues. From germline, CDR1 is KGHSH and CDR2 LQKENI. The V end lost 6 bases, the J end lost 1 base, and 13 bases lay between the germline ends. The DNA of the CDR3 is TGTGCCAGCTCCCCAGGGGTCGAAAGCAATCAGCCCCAGCATTTT. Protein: CASSPGVESNQPQHF.

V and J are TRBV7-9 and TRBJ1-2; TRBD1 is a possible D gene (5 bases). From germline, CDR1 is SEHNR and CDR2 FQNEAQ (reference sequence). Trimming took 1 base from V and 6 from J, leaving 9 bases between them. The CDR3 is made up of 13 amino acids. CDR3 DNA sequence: TGTGCCAGCAGCTTAGATTTAGGGGATGGCTACACCTTC. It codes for CASSLDLGDGYTF.

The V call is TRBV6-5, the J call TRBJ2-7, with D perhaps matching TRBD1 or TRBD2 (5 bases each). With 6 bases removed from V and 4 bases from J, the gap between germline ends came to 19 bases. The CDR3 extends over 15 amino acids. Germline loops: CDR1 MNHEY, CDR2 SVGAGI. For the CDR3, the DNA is TGTGCCAGCAGACATAAGGGGAGAGGGAAGTACGAGCAGTACTTC. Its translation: CASRHKGRGKYEQYF.

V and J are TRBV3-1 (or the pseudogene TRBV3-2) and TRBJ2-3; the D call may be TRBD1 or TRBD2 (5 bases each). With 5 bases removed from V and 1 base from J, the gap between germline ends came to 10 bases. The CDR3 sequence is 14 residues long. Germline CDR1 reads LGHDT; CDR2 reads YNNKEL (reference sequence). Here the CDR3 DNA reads TGTGCCAGCAGCACACGGGACCGCACAGATACGCAGTATTTT. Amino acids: CASSTRDRTDTQYF.

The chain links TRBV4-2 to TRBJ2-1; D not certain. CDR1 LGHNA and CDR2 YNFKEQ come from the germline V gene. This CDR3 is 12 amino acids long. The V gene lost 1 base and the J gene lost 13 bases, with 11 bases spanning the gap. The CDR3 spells CASSQGGVEQFF. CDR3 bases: TGTGCCAGCAGCCAAGGGGGTGTAGAACAGTTCTTC.

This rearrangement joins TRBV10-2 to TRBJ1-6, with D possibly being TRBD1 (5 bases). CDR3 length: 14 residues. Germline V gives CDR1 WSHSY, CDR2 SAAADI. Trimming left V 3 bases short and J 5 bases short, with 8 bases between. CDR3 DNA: TGCGCCAGCAGTGAACGGGGGAATAATTCACCCCTCCACTTT. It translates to CASSERGNNSPLHF.

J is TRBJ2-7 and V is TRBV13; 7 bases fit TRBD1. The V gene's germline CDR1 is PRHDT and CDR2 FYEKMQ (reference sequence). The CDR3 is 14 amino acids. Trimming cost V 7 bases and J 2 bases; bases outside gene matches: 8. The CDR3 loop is CASNQGDSTYEQYF. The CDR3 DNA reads TGTGCCAGCAACCAGGGGGACAGCACCTACGAGCAGTACTTC.

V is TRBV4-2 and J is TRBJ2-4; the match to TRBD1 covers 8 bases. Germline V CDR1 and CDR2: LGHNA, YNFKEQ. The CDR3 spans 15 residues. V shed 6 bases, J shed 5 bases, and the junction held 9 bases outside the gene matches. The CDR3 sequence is CASSLIQGDQNIQYF. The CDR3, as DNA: TGTGCCAGCAGTCTCATACAGGGGGACCAAAACATTCAGTACTTC.

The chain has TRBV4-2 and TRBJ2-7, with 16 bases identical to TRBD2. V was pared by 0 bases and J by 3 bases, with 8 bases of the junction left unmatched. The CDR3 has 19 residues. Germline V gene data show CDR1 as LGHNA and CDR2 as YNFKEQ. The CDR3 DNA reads TGTGCCAGCAGCCAAGACGCGGGGACTAGCGGGGGGGCCGGCTACGAGCAGTACTTC. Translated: CASSQDAGTSGGAGYEQYF.

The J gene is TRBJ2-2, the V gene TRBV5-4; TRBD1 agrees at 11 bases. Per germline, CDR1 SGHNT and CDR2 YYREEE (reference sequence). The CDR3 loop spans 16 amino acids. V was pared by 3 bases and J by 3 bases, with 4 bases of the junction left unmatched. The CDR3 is CASSSPGQGDTGELFF. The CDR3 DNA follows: TGTGCCAGCAGCTCCCCGGGACAGGGGGACACCGGGGAGCTGTTTTTT.